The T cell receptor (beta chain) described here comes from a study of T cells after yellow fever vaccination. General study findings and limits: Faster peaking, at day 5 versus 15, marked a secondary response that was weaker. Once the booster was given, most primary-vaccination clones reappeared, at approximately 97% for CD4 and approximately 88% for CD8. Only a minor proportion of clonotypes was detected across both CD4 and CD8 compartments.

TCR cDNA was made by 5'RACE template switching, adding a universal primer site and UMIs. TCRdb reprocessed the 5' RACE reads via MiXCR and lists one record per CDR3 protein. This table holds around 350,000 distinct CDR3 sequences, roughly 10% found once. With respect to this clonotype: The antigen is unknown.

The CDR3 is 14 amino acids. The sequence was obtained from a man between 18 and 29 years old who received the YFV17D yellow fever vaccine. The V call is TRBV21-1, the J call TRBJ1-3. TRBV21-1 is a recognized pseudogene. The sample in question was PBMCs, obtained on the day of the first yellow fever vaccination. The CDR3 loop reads CASPPHHSGNTIYF. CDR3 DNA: TGTGCCAGCCCGCCGCACCACTCTGGAAACACCATATATTTT.